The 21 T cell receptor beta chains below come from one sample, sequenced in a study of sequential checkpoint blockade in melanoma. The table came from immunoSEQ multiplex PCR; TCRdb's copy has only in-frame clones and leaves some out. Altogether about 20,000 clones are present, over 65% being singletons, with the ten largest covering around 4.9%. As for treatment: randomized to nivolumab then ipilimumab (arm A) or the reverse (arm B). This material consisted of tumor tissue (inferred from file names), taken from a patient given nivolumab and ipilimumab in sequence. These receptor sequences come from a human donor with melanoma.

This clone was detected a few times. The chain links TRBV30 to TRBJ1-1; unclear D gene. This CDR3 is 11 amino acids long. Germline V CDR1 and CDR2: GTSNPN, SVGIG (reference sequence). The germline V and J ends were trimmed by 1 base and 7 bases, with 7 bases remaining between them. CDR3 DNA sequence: TGTGCCTGGAGTGAACCCTATGAAGCTTTCTTT. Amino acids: CAWSEPYEAFF.

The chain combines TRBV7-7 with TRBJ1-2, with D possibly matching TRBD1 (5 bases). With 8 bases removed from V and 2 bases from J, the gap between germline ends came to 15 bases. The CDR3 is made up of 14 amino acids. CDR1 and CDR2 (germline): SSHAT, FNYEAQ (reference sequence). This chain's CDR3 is CASPGQGKNYGYTF. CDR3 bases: TGTGCCAGCCCGGGTCAGGGTAAAAACTATGGCTACACCTTC.

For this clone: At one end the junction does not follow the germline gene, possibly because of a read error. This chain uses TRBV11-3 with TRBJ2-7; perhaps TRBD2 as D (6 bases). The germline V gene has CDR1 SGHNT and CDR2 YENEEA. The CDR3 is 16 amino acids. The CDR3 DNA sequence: TGTGCCAGCAGCGCGGGACTTTCAAAAATCTCCGACGAGCAGTACTTC. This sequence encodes CASSAGLSKISDEQYF.

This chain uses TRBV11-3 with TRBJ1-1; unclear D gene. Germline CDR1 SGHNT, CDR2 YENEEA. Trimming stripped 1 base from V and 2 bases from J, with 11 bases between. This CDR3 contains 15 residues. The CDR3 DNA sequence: TGTGCCAGCAGCTTAGTCCGGACGCTCAACACTGAAGCTTTCTTT. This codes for CASSLVRTLNTEAFF.

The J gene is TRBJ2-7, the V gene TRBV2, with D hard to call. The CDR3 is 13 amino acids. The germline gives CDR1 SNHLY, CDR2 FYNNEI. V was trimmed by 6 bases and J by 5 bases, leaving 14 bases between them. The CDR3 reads CASSPPRSHEQYF. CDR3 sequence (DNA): TGTGCCAGCAGCCCCCCCAGGTCCCACGAGCAGTACTTC.

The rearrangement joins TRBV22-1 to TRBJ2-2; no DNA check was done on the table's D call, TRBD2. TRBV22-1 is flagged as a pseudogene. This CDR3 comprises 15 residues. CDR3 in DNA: TGTGCCAGCAGTTACGGAAAGCGAGACACCGGGGAGCTGTTTTTT. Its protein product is CASSYGKRDTGELFF.

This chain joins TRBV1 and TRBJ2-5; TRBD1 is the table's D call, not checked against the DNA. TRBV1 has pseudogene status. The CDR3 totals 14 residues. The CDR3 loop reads CASSQGGGAETQYF. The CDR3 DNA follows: TGCGCCAGCAGCCAAGGAGGGGGCGCGGAGACCCAGTACTTC.

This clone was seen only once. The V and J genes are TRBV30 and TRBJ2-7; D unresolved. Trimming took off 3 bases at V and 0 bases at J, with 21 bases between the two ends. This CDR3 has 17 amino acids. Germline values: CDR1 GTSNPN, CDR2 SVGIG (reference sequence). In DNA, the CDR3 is TGTGCCTGGAGGGTGTATGGGCGCGGCGAAGGCTCCTACGAGCAGTACTTC. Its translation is CAWRVYGRGEGSYEQYF.

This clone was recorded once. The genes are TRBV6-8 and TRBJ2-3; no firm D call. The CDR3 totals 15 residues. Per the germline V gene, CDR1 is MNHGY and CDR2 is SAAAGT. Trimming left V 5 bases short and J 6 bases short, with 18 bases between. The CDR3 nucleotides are TGTGCCAGCAGTGCCCTTGGGAATTGGTGGGATACGCAGTATTTT. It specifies CASSALGNWWDTQYF.

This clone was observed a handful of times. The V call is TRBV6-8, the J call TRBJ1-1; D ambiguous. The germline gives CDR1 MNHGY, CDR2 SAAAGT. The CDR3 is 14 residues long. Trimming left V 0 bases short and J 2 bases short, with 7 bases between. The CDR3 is CASSYSAGNTEAFF. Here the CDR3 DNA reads TGTGCCAGCAGTTACTCAGCAGGCAACACTGAAGCTTTCTTT.

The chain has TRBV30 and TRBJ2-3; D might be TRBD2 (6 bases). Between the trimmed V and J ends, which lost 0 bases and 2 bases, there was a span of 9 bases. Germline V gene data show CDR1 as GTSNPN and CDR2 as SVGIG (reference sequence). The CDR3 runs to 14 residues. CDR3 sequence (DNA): TGTGCCTGGAGTGTACCGGGGGTCACAGATACGCAGTATTTT. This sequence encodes CAWSVPGVTDTQYF. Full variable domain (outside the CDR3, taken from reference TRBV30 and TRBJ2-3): SQTIHQWPATLVQPVGSPLSLECTVEGTSNPNLYWYRQAAGRGLQLLFYSVGIGQISSEVPQNLSASRPQDRQFILSSKKLLLSDSGFYLCAWSVPGVTDTQYFGPGTRLTVL.

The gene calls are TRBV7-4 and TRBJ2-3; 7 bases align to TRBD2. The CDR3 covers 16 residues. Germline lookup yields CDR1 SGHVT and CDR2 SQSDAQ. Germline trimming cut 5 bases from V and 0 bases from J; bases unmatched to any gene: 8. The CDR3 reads CASSQEAGDSTDTQYF. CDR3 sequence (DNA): TGTGCCAGCAGCCAAGAGGCGGGAGATAGCACAGATACGCAGTATTTT.

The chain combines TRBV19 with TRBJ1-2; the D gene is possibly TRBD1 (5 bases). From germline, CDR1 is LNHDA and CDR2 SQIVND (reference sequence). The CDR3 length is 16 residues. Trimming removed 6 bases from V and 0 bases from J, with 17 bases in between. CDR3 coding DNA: TGTGCCAGTAGGCCTACCCGGGACTCAGCTAACTATGGCTACACCTTC. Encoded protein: CASRPTRDSANYGYTF. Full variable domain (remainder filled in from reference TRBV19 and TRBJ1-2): DGGITQSPKYLFRKEGQNVTLSCEQNLNHDAMYWYRQDPGQGLRLIYYSQIVNDFQKGDIAEGYSVSREKKESFPLTVTSAQKNPTAFYLCASRPTRDSANYGYTFGSGTRLTVV.

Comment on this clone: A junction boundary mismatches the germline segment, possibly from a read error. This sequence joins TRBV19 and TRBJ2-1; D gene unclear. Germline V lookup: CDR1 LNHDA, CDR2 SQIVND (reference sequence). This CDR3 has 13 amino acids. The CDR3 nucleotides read TGTGCCAGTAGCCGTACATCCTACAGTGAGCAGTTCTTC. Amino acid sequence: CASSRTSYSEQFF. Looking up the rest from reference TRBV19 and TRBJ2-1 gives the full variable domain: DGGITQSPKYLFRKEGQNVTLSCEQNLNHDAMYWYRQDPGQGLRLIYYSQIVNDFQKGDIAEGYSVSREKKESFPLTVTSAQKNPTAFYLCASSRTSYSEQFFGPGTRLTVL.

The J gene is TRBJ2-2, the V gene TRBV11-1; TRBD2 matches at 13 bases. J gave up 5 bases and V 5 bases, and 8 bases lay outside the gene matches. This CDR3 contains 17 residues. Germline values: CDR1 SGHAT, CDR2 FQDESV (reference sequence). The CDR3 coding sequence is TGTGCCAGCAGCCAAGATGGACTAGCGGGAGTTACCGGGGAGCTGTTTTTT. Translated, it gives CASSQDGLAGVTGELFF.

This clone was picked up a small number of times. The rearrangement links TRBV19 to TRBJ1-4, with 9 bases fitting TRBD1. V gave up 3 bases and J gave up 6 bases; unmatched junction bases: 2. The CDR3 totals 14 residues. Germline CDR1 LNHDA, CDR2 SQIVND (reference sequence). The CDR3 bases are TGTGCCAGTAGTATCGGGACAGGGTATGAAAAACTGTTTTTT. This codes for CASSIGTGYEKLFF.

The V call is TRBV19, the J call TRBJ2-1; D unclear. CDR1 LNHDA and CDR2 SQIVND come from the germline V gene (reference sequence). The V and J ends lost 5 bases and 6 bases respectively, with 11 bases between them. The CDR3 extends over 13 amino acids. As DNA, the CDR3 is TGTGCCAGTAGTCCGGCTGTTTCCAATGAGCAGTTCTTC. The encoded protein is CASSPAVSNEQFF. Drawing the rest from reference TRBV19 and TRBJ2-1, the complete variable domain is DGGITQSPKYLFRKEGQNVTLSCEQNLNHDAMYWYRQDPGQGLRLIYYSQIVNDFQKGDIAEGYSVSREKKESFPLTVTSAQKNPTAFYLCASSPAVSNEQFFGPGTRLTVL.

The CDR3 DNA reads TGTGCCAGCAGTCCCCCGGCACACACTGAAGCTTTCTTT. This gives the protein CASSPPAHTEAFF. The chain links TRBV6-8 to TRBJ1-1, with unresolved D. This CDR3 region has 13 residues. The germline gives CDR1 MNHGY, CDR2 SAAAGT. V gave up 5 bases and J gave up 3 bases, with 10 bases separating them.

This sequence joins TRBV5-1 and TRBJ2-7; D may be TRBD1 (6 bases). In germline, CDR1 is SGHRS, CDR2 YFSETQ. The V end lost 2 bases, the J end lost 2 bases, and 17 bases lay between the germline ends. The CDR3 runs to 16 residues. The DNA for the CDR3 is TGCGCCAGCAGCTTTTACCCCAGGGGAGCAACCTACGAGCAGTACTTC. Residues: CASSFYPRGATYEQYF.

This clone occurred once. In DNA, the CDR3 is TGTGCCAGCAGTCTCCGGGACAGGGGACTCTATGGCTACACCTTC. Translation gives CASSLRDRGLYGYTF. V gene TRBV7-8 combines with J gene TRBJ1-2; TRBD1 aligns across 10 bases. The V segment lost 6 bases and the J segment 4 bases; nucleotides outside the gene matches: 8. The CDR3 has 15 amino acids. Germline CDR1 SGHVS, CDR2 FQNEAQ.

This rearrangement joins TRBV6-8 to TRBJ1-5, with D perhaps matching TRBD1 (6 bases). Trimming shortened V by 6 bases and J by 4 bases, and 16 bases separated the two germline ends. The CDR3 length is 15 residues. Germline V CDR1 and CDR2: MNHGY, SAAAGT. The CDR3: CASRPDGQRNQPQHF. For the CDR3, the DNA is TGTGCCAGCAGACCGGACGGACAGCGAAATCAGCCCCAGCATTTT.